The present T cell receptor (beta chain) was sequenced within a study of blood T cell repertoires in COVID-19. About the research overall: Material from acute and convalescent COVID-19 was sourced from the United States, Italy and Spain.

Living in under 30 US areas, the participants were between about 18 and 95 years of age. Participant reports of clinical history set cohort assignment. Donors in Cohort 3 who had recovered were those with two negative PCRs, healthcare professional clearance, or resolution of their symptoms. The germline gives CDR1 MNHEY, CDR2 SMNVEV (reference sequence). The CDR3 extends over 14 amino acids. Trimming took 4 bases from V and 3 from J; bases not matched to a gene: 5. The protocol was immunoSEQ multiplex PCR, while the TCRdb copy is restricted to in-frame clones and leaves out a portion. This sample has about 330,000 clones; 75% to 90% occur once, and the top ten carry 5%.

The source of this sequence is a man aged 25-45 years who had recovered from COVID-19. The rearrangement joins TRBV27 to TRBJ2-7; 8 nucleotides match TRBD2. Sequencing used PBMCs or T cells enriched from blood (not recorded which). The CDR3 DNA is TGTGCCAGCAGTTCCGGGGGGGCCTACTACGAGCAGTACTTC. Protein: CASSSGGAYYEQYF.